What follows is one TCR beta chain and its context. It lacks a known antigen. Base qualities are not provided; no much larger clone lies one nucleotide away. This sample is drawn from a study of CD8 T cells in Susac syndrome (dated by TCRdb to between 2018 and 2021). Background on the whole study: Among the Susac syndrome patients who were sequenced, clinically active disease was present in about six and clinical remission was observed in about eight. The study used repertoire sequencing to test whether antigen drove CD8+ T cell activation and differentiation in Susac syndrome. Susac syndrome patients were therapy-naive, on corticosteroids (some also receiving IVIg), or on IVIg alone at blood withdrawal.

What the authors observed across the whole study: The TCR sequencing and HLA analysis was acknowledged to have included a relatively small number of individuals. The CD4+ T cell repertoire of patients with Susac syndrome showed no detectable clonal expansion.

Peripheral blood CD8+ and CD4+ T cells from healthy donors, Susac syndrome patients and multiple sclerosis patients were profiled using high-throughput TCR beta sequencing. The Susac syndrome patients fulfilled recently defined diagnostic criteria for definite or probable disease. Bulk CD8+ and CD4+ T cells were purified by magnetic negative isolation, whereas CD8+ TEMRA cells were enriched by FACS. Blood was collected in EDTA tubes and processed within 24 hours, with PBMCs isolated through density gradient centrifugation. PBMCs destined for TCR sequencing were cryopreserved in liquid nitrogen and later thawed in a 37 °C water bath. The sorted or isolated CD4+, CD8+ and CD8+ TEMRA cells reached a purity of at least 90%. RNA was extracted using the RNeasy kit, and about 0.5 to 1 microgram was reverse transcribed with random hexamers. The immunoSEQ multiplex PCR assay, which covers 54 Vbeta and 13 Jbeta segments, was used to amplify TCR beta CDR3 regions. Bias from PCR amplification was corrected by using a synthetic template baseline for primer optimization and for computational correction. Per the original workflow: Reads were annotated to V, D and J genes according to IMGT and were analyzed with immunoSEQ Analyzer, with only productive sequences retained. To calculate clonality, Shannon entropy was normalized by log2 of the number of productive unique sequences and then subtracted from one. For each patient and control, public and private clones were evaluated among the 100 most prevalent clones. A clone was defined as Susac-specific if it was absent from the healthy and MS cohorts, from roughly 990 published viral clones and from other ImmuneACCESS disease sequences. Using fastp at Q25 and MiXCR, TCRdb reprocessed the public reads and kept productive beta chains. CDR3 protein duplicates are merged, each entry listing the most common genes and DNA. V and J calls and clone size were set by TCRdb, not the authors. The sample data list approximately 190,000 distinct CDR3 sequences, and roughly nine tenths of these were observed just once. The ten top clones hold 0.087% of the sample.

Per the germline V gene, KGHSH is the CDR1 and LQKENI is the CDR2. Unmatched junction bases come to 1, with V trimmed by 3 bases and J by 2 bases. Taken from cysteine to phenylalanine, the CDR3 has 16 residues. The kept DNA is CDR3 alone, 48 bases in frame from the first base. This sequence was found in a human donor with Susac syndrome. Sample: CD4+ T cells from PBMCs. The rearranged segments are TRBV18 and TRBJ2-1; a stretch of 13 junction bases matches TRBD2. The CDR3 is CASSPGTSGTYNEQFF. The sequenced DNA is TGTGCCAGCTCACCTGGGACTAGCGGGACCTACAATGAGCAGTTCTTC.